The TCR beta chain described here comes from a study of blood T cell repertoires in COVID-19. Looking at the study overall: Sites in the United States, Italy and Spain provided acute and convalescent COVID-19 samples. Sources were T cells, B-cell-depleted T cells, or PBMCs; the material itself was cDNA or gDNA.

This clone was seen a few times. Study processing details: Nucleated cell number was recorded as an estimate derived from reference gene primer amplification. Only in-frame clones appear in the TCRdb table, and some are missing; sequencing was by immunoSEQ multiplex PCR. That table is the source of V, J and clone size, and D and trimming were worked out from the DNA. The top ten clones hold 0.58% of a sample with more than 150,000 clones, around 87% of them seen once. CDR3 length: 16 residues. Recruited during active infection, patients (from Seattle) were subsequently followed longitudinally. Sample: peripheral blood. This chain joins TRBV21-1 and TRBJ2-7; TRBD1 was called by the table and not checked on the DNA. TRBV21-1 is a pseudogene locus. This clonotype was obtained from a man aged 60 to 75 with COVID-19, enrolled during active disease. The CDR3 reads CASSKAPHRDTYEQYF. DNA of the CDR3: TGTGCCAGCAGCAAAGCGCCACACCGGGACACCTACGAGCAGTACTTC.